This T cell receptor beta chain was documented in a study of CD8 T cells in ankylosing spondylitis. The germline V gene has CDR1 SGHTA and CDR2 FQGNSA. V was cut by 2 bases and J by 6 bases, with 13 bases left in between. The CDR3 extends over 15 amino acids. Study-wide results and caveats: What seemed typical of ankylosing spondylitis blood was a TCR beta motif built from several highly homologous variants. Matched synovial fluid from ankylosing spondylitis patients was reported to be enriched for disease-linked clones. Relatively rare in peripheral blood, disease-linked clones were also CD8+.

Note on this clonotype: Its cognate antigen is unknown.

Molecular-barcoded quantitative 5'-RACE produced these TCR beta libraries. TCRdb reprocessed the 5' RACE reads with MiXCR, giving one entry per CDR3 protein. The data show about 540,000 distinct CDR3 sequences, 9.5% to 15% seen once. The receptor was derived from a male donor with ankylosing spondylitis. Sample: blood, either unsorted or a sorted T cell fraction (not recorded which). The chain employs TRBV7-2 and TRBJ2-2; D could derive from TRBD1 or TRBD2 (6 bases each). CDR3 protein: CASSLLGGLAGELFF. CDR3 DNA: TGTGCCAGCAGCTTATTAGGGGGGCTAGCCGGGGAGCTGTTTTTT. Supplemented by reference TRBV7-2 and TRBJ2-2, the full variable domain reads GAGVSQSPSNKVTEKGKDVELRCDPISGHTALYWYRQSLGQGLEFLIYFQGNSAPDKSGLPSDRFSAERTGGSVSTLTIQRTQQEDSAVYLCASSLLGGLAGELFFGEGSRLTVL.